These T cell receptor beta chains were read from a single sample in a study of T cells in Graves' hyperthyroidism and ophthalmopathy. One entry per CDR3 protein results from TCRdb running MiXCR on the multiplex PCR reads. This sample carries 200,000 to 250,000 distinct CDR3 sequences, about 15% of them seen once, and the ten largest clones take approximately 30%. The sequenced sample consisted of blood. The origin of the receptors is a woman aged 18-29 years with Graves' ophthalmopathy. The CDR3 runs from the conserved cysteine through the conserved F or W. The D gene is left open where the match is weak. Clone size, where shown, is once, few, many, or a class for clones that have expanded.

clone_size	d_call	v_call	j_call	cdr3_aa	cdr3_nt
many	TRBD2	TRBV6-5	TRBJ2-2	CASSYTPGTSSKELFF	TGTGCCAGCAGTTACACCCCCGGGACTAGCAGTAAGGAGCTGTTTTTT
.	TRBD1	TRBV10-3	TRBJ1-1	CATAPFGQGHEAFF	TGTGCCACCGCCCCCTTTGGACAGGGGCATGAAGCTTTCTTT
many	TRBD2	TRBV11-1	TRBJ2-1	CASTPTGLLSYNEQFF	TGTGCCAGCACCCCTACGGGACTACTGTCCTACAATGAGCAGTTCTTC
many	.	TRBV20-1	TRBJ2-1	CSARDRGRNEQFF	TGCAGTGCTAGAGATCGCGGCCGCAATGAGCAGTTCTTC
many	.	TRBV6-1	TRBJ2-1	CASSSLMGYNEQFF	TGTGCCAGCTCAAGTTTAATGGGCTACAATGAGCAGTTCTTC
many	.	TRBV27	TRBJ1-6	CASSSRIVGSYNSPLHF	TGTGCCAGCAGTTCTAGAATAGTGGGGTCCTATAATTCACCCCTCCACTTT
many	.	TRBV29-1	TRBJ2-1	CSVEDLWNEQFF	TGCAGCGTTGAAGATCTATGGAATGAGCAGTTCTTC
many	.	TRBV6-5	TRBJ2-3	CASSYSFVPDTQYF	TGTGCCAGCAGTTACTCCTTCGTCCCAGATACGCAGTATTTT
many	.	TRBV28	TRBJ1-6	CASSLPNTGMGYNSPLHF	TGTGCCAGCAGTTTACCCAACACAGGGATGGGATATAATTCACCCCTCCACTTT
.	.	TRBV14	TRBJ1-1	CASSQVQGPGTEAFF	TGTGCCAGCAGCCAAGTCCAGGGTCCGGGCACTGAAGCTTTCTTT
many	.	TRBV3-1	TRBJ2-1	CASKGANEQFF	TGTGCCAGCAAGGGCGCCAATGAGCAGTTCTTC
many	.	TRBV19	TRBJ1-5	CASSGRQGRGNQPQHF	TGTGCCAGTAGTGGCCGGCAGGGACGAGGCAATCAGCCCCAGCATTTT
many	.	TRBV6-1	TRBJ1-3	CATSALIPTLGAPGSETIYF	TGTGCCACGTCGGCGCTAATTCCAACCCTCGGAGCCCCAGGATCAGAGACCATATATTTT
many	TRBD1	TRBV20-1	TRBJ2-2	CSARTPGQGFVTGELFF	TGCAGTGCTAGAACGCCGGGACAGGGGTTTGTTACCGGGGAGCTGTTTTTT
many	.	TRBV20-1	TRBJ2-1	CSASHRERSNEQFF	TGCAGTGCCAGCCACAGGGAACGTAGCAATGAGCAGTTCTTC
many	.	TRBV19	TRBJ2-1	CASSIGPNNEQFF	TGTGCCAGTAGTATCGGACCTAACAATGAGCAGTTCTTC
many	TRBD2	TRBV5-1	TRBJ2-7	CASSLGSSGSFSYEQYF	TGCGCCAGCAGCTTGGGGTCTAGCGGGAGTTTTAGCTACGAGCAGTACTTC
many	TRBD1	TRBV30	TRBJ2-5	CAWSVGDRDQETQYF	TGTGCCTGGAGTGTAGGGGACAGGGATCAAGAGACCCAGTACTTC
.	TRBD1	TRBV3-1	TRBJ2-2	CASSHPGQTNTGELFF	TGTGCCAGCAGCCACCCGGGACAGACGAACACCGGGGAGCTGTTTTTT
.	.	TRBV28	TRBJ1-1	CASSLGGGFRTEAFF	TGTGCCAGCAGTTTGGGCGGGGGATTTCGGACTGAAGCTTTCTTT
few	.	TRBV20-1	TRBJ1-2	CSARDIGQQNYTF	TGCAGTGCTAGAGATATAGGACAGCAAAACTACACCTTC
.	TRBD2	TRBV19	TRBJ2-7	CASQTAGTSGSYEQYF	TGTGCCAGTCAAACTGCCGGGACTAGCGGTTCCTACGAGCAGTACTTC
.	.	TRBV6-2/TRBV6-3	TRBJ1-5	CASRSSGNSNQPQHF	TGTGCCAGCAGATCATCGGGAAATAGCAATCAGCCCCAGCATTTT
few	TRBD1	TRBV5-1	TRBJ2-7	CASSPPTGLAYEQYF	TGCGCCAGCAGCCCCCCGACAGGGTTAGCCTACGAGCAGTACTTC
many	.	TRBV4-2	TRBJ1-2	CASSQESTRYGYTF	TGTGCCAGCAGCCAAGAGAGTACTAGGTATGGCTACACCTTC
many	TRBD2	TRBV12-5	TRBJ2-2	CASSPVSGGATGELFF	TGTGCTAGTTCCCCGGTGAGCGGGGGGGCCACCGGGGAGCTGTTTTTT
.	.	TRBV15	TRBJ2-3	CATRSVTTDTQYF	TGTGCCACCAGATCGGTCACCACAGATACGCAGTATTTT
.	.	TRBV20-1	TRBJ2-7	CSADDEQALYEQYF	TGCAGTGCGGACGATGAACAGGCACTCTACGAGCAGTACTTC
many	TRBD1	TRBV28	TRBJ1-5	CASSFFRQGWQPQHF	TGTGCCAGCAGTTTCTTCCGACAGGGCTGGCAGCCCCAGCATTTT